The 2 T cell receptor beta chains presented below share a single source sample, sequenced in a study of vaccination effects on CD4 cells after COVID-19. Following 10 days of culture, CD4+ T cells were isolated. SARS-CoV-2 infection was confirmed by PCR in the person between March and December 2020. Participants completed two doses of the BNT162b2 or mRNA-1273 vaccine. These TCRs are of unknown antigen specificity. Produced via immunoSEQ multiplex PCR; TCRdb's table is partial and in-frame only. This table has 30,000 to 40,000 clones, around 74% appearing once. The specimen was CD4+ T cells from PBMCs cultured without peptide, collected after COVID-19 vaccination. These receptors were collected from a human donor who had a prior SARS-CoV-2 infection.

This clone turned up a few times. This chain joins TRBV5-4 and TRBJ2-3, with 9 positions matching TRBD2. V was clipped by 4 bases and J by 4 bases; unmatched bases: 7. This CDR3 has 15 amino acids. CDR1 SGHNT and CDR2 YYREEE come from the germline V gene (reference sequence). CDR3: CASSPRTSAADTQYF. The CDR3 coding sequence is TGTGCCAGCAGCCCCAGGACTAGCGCGGCAGATACGCAGTATTTT.

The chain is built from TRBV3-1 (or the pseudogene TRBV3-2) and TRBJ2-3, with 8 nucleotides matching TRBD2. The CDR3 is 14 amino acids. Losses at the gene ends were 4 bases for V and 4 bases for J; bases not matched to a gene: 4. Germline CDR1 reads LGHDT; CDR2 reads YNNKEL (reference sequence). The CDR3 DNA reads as TGTGCCAGCAGCCCGAGCGGGAGCGCAGATACGCAGTATTTT. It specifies CASSPSGSADTQYF.